This T cell receptor (beta chain) is drawn from a study of human T cells and chemical hapten exposure. Indicated time point: patch test 1, 2 weeks after DPC sensitization. The sample's treatment: therapeutic diphenylcyclopropenone sensitization with weekly scalp DPC. TCRdb redid the calling of the RACE reads with MiXCR, one entry per CDR3 protein. The table records more than 150,000 distinct CDR3 sequences, 14% of them present only once. This clonotype was observed a handful of times. There are 18 residues in the CDR3. Looked up from germline, CDR1 is MDHEN and CDR2 is SYDVKM. The V gene end was trimmed by 5 bases and the J gene end by 0 bases; junction bases not matched to a gene: 13.

The sequence came from a woman aged 25 to 39 with alopecia areata. Some clones in this sample may be carry-over from other donors' samples. The sample was whole blood, taken in connection with sensitization to the hapten diphenylcyclopropenone (DPC). V and J are TRBV28 and TRBJ2-5; TRBD1 matches 9 bases. The CDR3 here is CASSQYPGTGNHQETQYF. The DNA for the CDR3 is TGTGCCAGCAGTCAATATCCCGGGACAGGGAACCACCAAGAGACCCAGTACTTC.